This T cell receptor (beta chain) was profiled in a study of blood T cell repertoires in COVID-19. Study details: Donors in the United States, Italy and Spain gave samples during acute or convalescent COVID-19. Nucleic acid was either cDNA or gDNA, and it came from T cells, B-cell-depleted T cells, or PBMCs.

Assay: immunoSEQ multiplex PCR; the TCRdb copy retains only in-frame clones and omits some. Here the sample spans hundreds of thousands of clones, more than 85% being singletons. Germline V gives CDR1 SGHVT, CDR2 SQSDAQ. The CDR3 loop spans 16 amino acids. V lost 4 bases and J lost 4; bases outside the gene matches: 11. Sequenced material: peripheral blood. The chain combines TRBV7-4 with TRBJ2-3; TRBD2 agrees at 7 bases. This clonotype originated in a woman aged 25-40 years with acute or convalescent COVID-19. Here the CDR3 reads CASSCWTRALSDTQYF. The CDR3 DNA is TGTGCCAGCAGCTGTTGGACTAGAGCCCTATCAGATACGCAGTATTTT.